What follows are 30 T cell receptor beta chains derived from one specimen sequenced in a study of cytomegalovirus exposure and HLA in healthy donors. PCR employed 60 Vbeta and 13 Jbeta primers. Produced via immunoSEQ multiplex PCR; TCRdb's table is partial and in-frame only. Of about 140,000 clones in the sample, over 60% are singletons; the top ten hold 3.1%. Sequenced material: PBMCs. The receptors were sampled from a male donor in good health and CMV-seronegative.

In DNA, the CDR3 is TGTGCCAGCAGTCTTGGGACAGGGGGACCCGGGGAGCTGTTTTTT. It encodes CASSLGTGGPGELFF. This rearrangement joins TRBV28 to TRBJ2-2, with 11 bases lining up with TRBD1. The V gene's germline CDR1 is MDHEN and CDR2 SYDVKM. The CDR3 contains 15 residues. V lost 5 bases to trimming and J lost 6 bases; unmatched junction nucleotides: 5.

The rearrangement uses TRBV2 and TRBJ1-6; D remains unclear. V dropped 4 bases and J dropped 5 bases, with 9 bases sitting between them. Germline CDR1 reads SNHLY; CDR2 reads FYNNEI. The CDR3 has 14 residues. CDR3: CASSGGSNNSPLHF. The DNA for the CDR3 is TGTGCCAGCAGTGGAGGCTCGAATAATTCACCCCTCCACTTT.

The chain carries TRBV7-2 and TRBJ2-7; TRBD1 matches at 8 bases. The CDR3 spans 15 residues. CDR1 and CDR2 (germline): SGHTA, FQGNSA. The J segment lost 0 bases and the V segment lost 5 bases, leaving 6 bases of the junction unmatched. The CDR3 DNA reads as TGTGCCAGCAGCAAGGACAGGGCAACCTCCTACGAGCAGTACTTC. Encoded protein: CASSKDRATSYEQYF.

The V call is TRBV28, the J call TRBJ1-1, with D possibly being TRBD1 (6 bases). The germline V and J ends were trimmed by 5 bases and 2 bases, with 15 bases remaining between them. CDR1 is MDHEN, CDR2 SYDVKM, per germline. CDR3 length equals 15 residues. This CDR3 is CASSPSRGTNTEAFF. The CDR3 DNA is TGTGCCAGCAGTCCCTCCAGGGGTACCAACACTGAAGCTTTCTTT. The full variable domain, with the rest looked up from reference TRBV28 and TRBJ1-1, is DVKVTQSSRYLVKRTGEKVFLECVQDMDHENMFWYRQDPGLGLRLIYFSYDVKMKEKGDIPEGYSVSREKKERFSLILESASTNQTSMYLCASSPSRGTNTEAFFGQGTRLTVV.

The chain links TRBV4-1 to TRBJ1-1, with D unresolved. Trimming left V 0 bases short and J 8 bases short, with 10 bases between. CDR3 size: 13 residues. CDR1 and CDR2 (germline): MGHRA, YSYEKL. The CDR3 region has the DNA TGCGCCAGCAGCCAAGATCGGGGAGACGAAGCTTTCTTT. It specifies CASSQDRGDEAFF.

The chain couples TRBV7-6 to TRBJ2-5; D not certain. Matching the DNA end better, TRBJ2-7 makes the J call doubtful. The CDR3 consists of 13 residues. Germline CDR1 is SGHVS and CDR2 is FNYEAQ. In nucleotides, the CDR3 is TGTGCCAGCAGCTCTTTCCCCTCCTACGAGCAGTACTTC. Translation: CASSSFPSYEQYF.

This clone was picked up one time. The junction does not match germline at one end; this may be a read error. The rearrangement links TRBV2 to TRBJ1-5; the match to TRBD1 covers 7 bases. This CDR3 is 14 amino acids long. CDR1 is SNHLY and CDR2 is FYNNEI in the germline V gene. CDR3 loop: CASSEQGGKQPQHF. The CDR3 coding sequence is TGTGCCAGCAGTGAGCAAGGGGGCAAGCAGCCCCAGCATTTT.

The V and J genes are TRBV18 and TRBJ1-2, with no clear D. Germline V gene lookup returns CDR1 KGHSH and CDR2 LQKENI. Trimming stripped 3 bases from V and 8 bases from J, with 10 bases between. This CDR3 is built from 12 residues. CDR3 in amino acids: CASSPSDWGYTF. The CDR3 nucleotides read TGTGCCAGCTCACCGTCAGATTGGGGCTACACCTTC. Full variable domain (outside the CDR3, taken from reference TRBV18 and TRBJ1-2): NAGVMQNPRHLVRRRGQEARLRCSPMKGHSHVYWYRQLPEEGLKFMVYLQKENIIDESGMPKERFSAEFPKEGPSILRIQQVVRGDSAAYFCASSPSDWGYTFGSGTRLTVV.

The chain recombines TRBV4-3 with TRBJ2-5; 9 nucleotides align to TRBD1. The DNA end favors TRBJ2-7, so the J call may be wrong. Germline V gene data show CDR1 as LGHNA and CDR2 as YSLEER. There are 17 residues in the CDR3. The CDR3 nucleotides are TGCGCCAGCAGCCAAGAGGCGATCGGACAGGGGATCCACGAGCAGTACTTC. Its protein product is CASSQEAIGQGIHEQYF.

This sequence joins TRBV9 and TRBJ1-2, with 7 bases identical to TRBD1. Germline V CDR1 and CDR2: SGDLS, YYNGEE. The CDR3 is 14 residues long. V lost 4 bases to trimming and J lost 10 bases; unmatched junction nucleotides: 13. In DNA, the CDR3 is TGTGCCAGCAGCACCGCCGGGGACAGCGGTAACTACACCTTC. It encodes CASSTAGDSGNYTF.

The chain uses TRBV5-4 and TRBJ2-5, with a tentative D call TRBD1 (6 bases). There are 13 residues in the CDR3. The germline gives CDR1 SGHNT, CDR2 YYREEE (reference sequence). Trimming shortened V by 0 bases and J by 5 bases, and 8 bases separated the two germline ends. The CDR3 bases are TGTGCCAGCAGCTTGGACAGGGCCGAGACCCAGTACTTC. Its translation: CASSLDRAETQYF.

The chain joins TRBV7-6 to TRBJ1-2; perhaps TRBD1 as D (6 bases). CDR3 size: 14 residues. Germline lookup yields CDR1 SGHVS and CDR2 FNYEAQ. Between the trimmed V and J ends, which lost 5 bases and 3 bases, there was a span of 13 bases. The CDR3 DNA sequence: TGTGCCAGCAGCCCGCGGGCAGGGGACTATGGCTACACCTTC. Residues: CASSPRAGDYGYTF.

V and J are TRBV15 and TRBJ2-7, with D tentatively TRBD2 (6 bases). The V and J ends lost 0 bases and 2 bases respectively, with 20 bases between them. Germline CDR1 is LNHNV and CDR2 is YYDKDF (reference sequence). The CDR3 is 18 amino acids. The CDR3 nucleotides are TGTGCCACCAGCAGAGATCTATTGGGACTCCTATCCCCCTACGAGCAGTACTTC. Its translation: CATSRDLLGLLSPYEQYF.

V is TRBV19 and J is TRBJ2-6, with a weak D call TRBD2 (5 bases). The CDR3 runs 15 residues. Germline V lookup: CDR1 LNHDA, CDR2 SQIVND (reference sequence). Trimming stripped 5 bases from V and 2 bases from J, with 10 bases between. The CDR3 bases are TGTGCCAGTAGTTCGGGGTCGGCTGGGGCCAACGTCCTGACTTTC. It yields the protein CASSSGSAGANVLTF.

V usage is TRBV6-1 and J usage is TRBJ2-7; D is undetermined. CDR3 length equals 13 residues. Trimming removed 3 bases from V and 2 bases from J, with 8 bases in between. Germline CDR1 reads MNHNS; CDR2 reads SASEGT. The CDR3 nucleotides read TGTGCCAGCAGTGAGAGAGGTCCCTACGAGCAGTACTTC. It is translated as CASSERGPYEQYF.

The CDR3 region has the DNA TGTGCCAGCAGCGTAGGGACTAGCGGGCGATCCTACGAGCAGTACTTC. Its translation is CASSVGTSGRSYEQYF. The rearrangement joins TRBV9 to TRBJ2-7; 11 positions agree with TRBD2. With V trimmed by 0 bases and J by 1 base, 3 bases remained unmatched. Germline CDR1 SGDLS, CDR2 YYNGEE. The CDR3 loop spans 16 amino acids.

V gene TRBV27 combines with J gene TRBJ2-2, with 7 bases lining up with TRBD1. Germline CDR1 MNHEY, CDR2 SMNVEV (reference sequence). V shed 6 bases, J shed 7 bases, and the junction held 8 bases outside the gene matches. CDR3 length: 14 amino acids. This chain's CDR3 is CASSPGGISGELFF. In DNA form, the CDR3 reads TGTGCCAGCAGCCCAGGGGGTATTAGCGGGGAGCTGTTTTTT.

The V gene is TRBV7-2, the J gene TRBJ1-5, with D tentatively TRBD1 (5 bases). Looked up from germline, CDR1 is SGHTA and CDR2 is FQGNSA. The CDR3 sequence is 15 residues long. With 4 bases removed from V and 4 bases from J, the gap between germline ends came to 14 bases. CDR3: CASSSLGRVNQPQHF. The CDR3 DNA reads as TGTGCCAGCAGCTCTCTGGGCAGGGTGAATCAGCCCCAGCATTTT.

The chain recombines TRBV30 with TRBJ2-7, with 7 bases matching TRBD1. Germline trimming cut 8 bases from V and 4 bases from J; bases unmatched to any gene: 8. The CDR3 has 12 residues. CDR1 and CDR2 from the germline V gene are GTSNPN and SVGIG (reference sequence). The CDR3 here is CAASRGRYEQYF. The DNA of the CDR3 is TGTGCCGCTAGCAGGGGGAGATACGAGCAGTACTTC.

V is TRBV6-6 and J is TRBJ2-2, with 9 bases lining up with TRBD1. The germline CDR1 and CDR2 sequences are MNHNY and SVGAGI (reference sequence). Trimming removed 4 bases from V and 5 bases from J; junction bases left unmatched: 5. The CDR3 has 15 amino acids. The chain's CDR3 is CASSFETGGTGELFF. The CDR3 region has the DNA TGTGCCAGCAGTTTCGAGACAGGGGGAACCGGGGAGCTGTTTTTT.

The chain is built from TRBV7-9 and TRBJ2-1, with 8 bases fitting TRBD2. Germline CDR1 and CDR2: SEHNR and FQNEAQ (reference sequence). This CDR3 spans 14 amino acids. The ends lost 10 bases at V and 12 bases at J; junction bases unmatched: 17. The CDR3 protein is CATTPAGDTRGQFF. The CDR3 DNA follows: TGTGCCACCACCCCAGCGGGGGATACCAGGGGGCAGTTCTTC.

The chain recombines TRBV4-2 with TRBJ2-1; possibly TRBD1 for D (7 bases). The CDR3 sequence is 16 residues long. Germline values: CDR1 LGHNA, CDR2 YNFKEQ. Between the trimmed V and J ends, which lost 4 bases and 5 bases, there was a span of 18 bases. CDR3 coding DNA: TGTGCCAGCAGCCCCGTCGGAGGGACAGTGGACAATGAGCAGTTCTTC. Encoded protein: CASSPVGGTVDNEQFF.

This rearrangement joins TRBV18 to TRBJ2-1; tentative D call: TRBD2 (5 bases). CDR3 length equals 15 residues. The V end lost 2 bases, the J end lost 0 bases, and 8 bases lay between the germline ends. Germline V gene data show CDR1 as KGHSH and CDR2 as LQKENI. CDR3 DNA: TGTGCCAGCTCACCAAGCACTAGCTCCTACAATGAGCAGTTCTTC. It codes for CASSPSTSSYNEQFF.

The V call is TRBV5-1, the J call TRBJ2-3; the match to TRBD2 covers 12 bases. Trimming removed 2 bases from V and 0 bases from J; junction bases left unmatched: 13. There are 20 residues in the CDR3. CDR1 is SGHRS and CDR2 is YFSETQ in the germline V gene. The CDR3 loop reads CASSLDLRTSGTTSTDTQYF. CDR3 sequence (DNA): TGCGCCAGCAGCTTAGACCTAAGGACTAGCGGGACAACTAGCACAGATACGCAGTATTTT.

For the CDR3, the DNA is TGTGCCAGCAGTCCGGGAGGGGGCGCGGGCTACGAGCAGTACTTC. As protein: CASSPGGGAGYEQYF. V is TRBV9 and J is TRBJ2-7; possible D gene TRBD2, 8 bases. Germline lookup yields CDR1 SGDLS and CDR2 YYNGEE. With 5 bases removed from V and 3 bases from J, the gap between germline ends came to 18 bases. CDR3 length equals 15 residues.

The chain uses TRBV13 and TRBJ2-3, with 8 bases fitting TRBD2. Trimming removed 0 bases from V and 2 bases from J; junction bases left unmatched: 13. The CDR3 contains 19 residues. Germline V gives CDR1 PRHDT, CDR2 FYEKMQ (reference sequence). Here the CDR3 reads CASSLGPEGLVGTTDTQYF. The CDR3 nucleotides read TGTGCCAGCAGCTTAGGTCCGGAGGGACTAGTCGGGACCACAGATACGCAGTATTTT.

The chain couples TRBV6-5 to TRBJ1-6; tentatively, D is TRBD1 (5 bases). Trimming left V 1 base short and J 5 bases short, with 12 bases between. Germline lookup yields CDR1 MNHEY and CDR2 SVGAGI. The length of the CDR3 is 16 residues. The CDR3 is CASSYFLGRDNSPLHF. The DNA of the CDR3 is TGTGCCAGCAGTTACTTTCTCGGCAGGGATAATTCACCCCTCCACTTT.

J is TRBJ2-6 and V is TRBV9; D gene ambiguous. V was trimmed by 0 bases and J by 4 bases, leaving 11 bases between them. Looked up from germline, CDR1 is SGDLS and CDR2 is YYNGEE. This CDR3 is built from 16 residues. The CDR3 bases are TGTGCCAGCAGCGTAGGTTCCGCGGCCGGGGCCAACGTCCTGACTTTC. Residues: CASSVGSAAGANVLTF.

The chain recombines TRBV19 with TRBJ2-7, with a possible D match to TRBD2 (5 bases). Germline V gene sequence: CDR1 LNHDA, CDR2 SQIVND (reference sequence). Between the trimmed V and J ends, which lost 3 bases and 6 bases, there was a span of 18 bases. The CDR3 totals 15 residues. In nucleotides, the CDR3 is TGTGCCAGTAGTATTCTGTCCGGGAATCCGGCCGAGCAGTACTTC. Protein sequence: CASSILSGNPAEQYF. The full variable domain, in which reference TRBV19 and TRBJ2-7 provide the parts outside the CDR3, is DGGITQSPKYLFRKEGQNVTLSCEQNLNHDAMYWYRQDPGQGLRLIYYSQIVNDFQKGDIAEGYSVSREKKESFPLTVTSAQKNPTAFYLCASSILSGNPAEQYFGPGTRLTVT.

A word on this clone: A read error may produce the germline difference seen at one junction end. The genes are TRBV7-9 and TRBJ1-1; D is ambiguous. This CDR3 comprises 12 residues. Germline assignment: CDR1 SEHNR and CDR2 FQNEAQ (reference sequence). The CDR3, as DNA: TGTTCCAGCAGCGGACTAGGCCTGAGGGCTTTCTTT. It specifies CSSSGLGLRAFF.